The entry that follows covers one T cell receptor beta chain sequence. The sample comes from a study of blood T cell repertoires in COVID-19. Study-wide background: The cDNA or gDNA used as material had been derived from T cells, B-cell-depleted T cells, or PBMCs.

The CDR3 is 12 amino acids. Between the trimmed V and J ends, which lost 5 bases and 7 bases, there was a span of 11 bases. In germline, CDR1 is MDHEN, CDR2 SYDVKM. Sequenced by immunoSEQ multiplex PCR; TCRdb stores in-frame clones only, minus some. The sample includes about 150,000 clones, about 77% of them seen just once. Material: peripheral blood. The origin of this receptor is a man between 60 and 75 years old with acute or convalescent COVID-19. The chain recombines TRBV28 with TRBJ1-2, with D maybe TRBD1 (5 bases). CDR3 nucleotides: TGTGCCAGCAGTGAGGAGGGGACTGGCTACACCTTC. This sequence encodes CASSEEGTGYTF.